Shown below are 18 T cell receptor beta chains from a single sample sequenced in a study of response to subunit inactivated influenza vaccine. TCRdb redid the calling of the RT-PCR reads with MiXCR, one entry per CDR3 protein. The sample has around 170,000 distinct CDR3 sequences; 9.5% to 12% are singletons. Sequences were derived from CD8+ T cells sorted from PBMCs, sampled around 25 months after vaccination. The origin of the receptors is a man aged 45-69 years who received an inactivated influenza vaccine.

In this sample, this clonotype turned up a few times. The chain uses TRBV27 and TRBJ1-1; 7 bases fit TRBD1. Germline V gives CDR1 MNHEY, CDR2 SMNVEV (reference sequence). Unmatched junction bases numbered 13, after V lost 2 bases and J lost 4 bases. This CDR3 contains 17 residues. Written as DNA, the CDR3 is TGTGCCAGCAGTTTAATCAGGGGGGGAAGTTTTATCACTGAAGCTTTCTTT. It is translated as CASSLIRGGSFITEAFF.

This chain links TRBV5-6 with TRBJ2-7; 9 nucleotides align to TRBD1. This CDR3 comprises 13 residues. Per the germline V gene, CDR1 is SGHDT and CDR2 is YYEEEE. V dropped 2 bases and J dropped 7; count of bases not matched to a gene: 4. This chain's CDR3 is CASSFGTGREQYF. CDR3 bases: TGTGCCAGCAGCTTTGGGACAGGGAGGGAGCAGTACTTC. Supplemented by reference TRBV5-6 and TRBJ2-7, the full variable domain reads DAGVTQSPTHLIKTRGQQVTLRCSPKSGHDTVSWYQQALGQGPQFIFQYYEEEERQRGNFPDRFSGHQFPNYSSELNVNALLLGDSALYLCASSFGTGREQYFGPGTRLTVT.

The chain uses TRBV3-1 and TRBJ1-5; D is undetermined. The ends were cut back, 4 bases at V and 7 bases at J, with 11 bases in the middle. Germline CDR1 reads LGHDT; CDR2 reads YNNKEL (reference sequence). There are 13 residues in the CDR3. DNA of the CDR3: TGTGCCAGCAGCCCGGAAGGTCTCCAGCCCCAGCATTTT. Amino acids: CASSPEGLQPQHF.

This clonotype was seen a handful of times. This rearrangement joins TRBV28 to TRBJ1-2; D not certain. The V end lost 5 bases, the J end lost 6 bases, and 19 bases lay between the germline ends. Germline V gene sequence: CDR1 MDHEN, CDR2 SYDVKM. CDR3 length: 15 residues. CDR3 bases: TGTGCCAGCAGTGGGAATCGGGTGATTGTGCATGGCTACACCTTC. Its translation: CASSGNRVIVHGYTF.

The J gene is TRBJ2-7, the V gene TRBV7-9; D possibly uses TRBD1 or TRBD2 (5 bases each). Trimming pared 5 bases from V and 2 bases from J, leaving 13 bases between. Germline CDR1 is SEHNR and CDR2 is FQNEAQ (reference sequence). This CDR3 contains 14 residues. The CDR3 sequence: CASSPPGTPYEQYF. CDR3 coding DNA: TGTGCCAGCAGCCCCCCGGGGACCCCCTACGAGCAGTACTTC.

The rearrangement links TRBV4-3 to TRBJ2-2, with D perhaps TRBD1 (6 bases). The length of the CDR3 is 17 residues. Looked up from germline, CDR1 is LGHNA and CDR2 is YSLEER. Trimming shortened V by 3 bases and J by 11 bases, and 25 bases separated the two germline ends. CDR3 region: CASSHTFKTGRSEELFF. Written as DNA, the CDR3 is TGCGCCAGCAGCCATACTTTTAAAACAGGGCGCTCAGAAGAGCTGTTTTTT.

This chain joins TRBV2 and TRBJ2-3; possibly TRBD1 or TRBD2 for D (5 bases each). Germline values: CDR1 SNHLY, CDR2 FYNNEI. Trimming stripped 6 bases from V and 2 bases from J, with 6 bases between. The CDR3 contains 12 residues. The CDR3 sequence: CASSGTTDTQYF. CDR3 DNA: TGTGCCAGCAGCGGGACCACAGATACGCAGTATTTT.

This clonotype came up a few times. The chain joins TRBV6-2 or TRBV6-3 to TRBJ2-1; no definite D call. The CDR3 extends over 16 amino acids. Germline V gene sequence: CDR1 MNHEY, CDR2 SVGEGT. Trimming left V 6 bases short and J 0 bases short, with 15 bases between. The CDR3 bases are TGTGCCAGCAGCACAAACCGAGCGAGCTCCTACAATGAGCAGTTCTTC. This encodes CASSTNRASSYNEQFF.

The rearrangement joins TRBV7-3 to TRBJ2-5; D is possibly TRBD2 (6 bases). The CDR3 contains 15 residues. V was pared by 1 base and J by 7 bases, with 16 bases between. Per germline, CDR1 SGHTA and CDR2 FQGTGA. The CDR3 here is CASSLIAGYGATQYF. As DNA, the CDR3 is TGTGCCAGCAGCTTAATTGCGGGATACGGAGCGACCCAGTACTTC.

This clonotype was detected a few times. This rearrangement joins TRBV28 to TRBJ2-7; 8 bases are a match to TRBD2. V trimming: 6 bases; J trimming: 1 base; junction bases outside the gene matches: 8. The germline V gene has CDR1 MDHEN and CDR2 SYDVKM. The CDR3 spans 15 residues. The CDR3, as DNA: TGTGCCAGCAGCCCGTTGGTAGCGGGATCCTACGAGCAGTACTTC. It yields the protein CASSPLVAGSYEQYF. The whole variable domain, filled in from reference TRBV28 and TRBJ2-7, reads DVKVTQSSRYLVKRTGEKVFLECVQDMDHENMFWYRQDPGLGLRLIYFSYDVKMKEKGDIPEGYSVSREKKERFSLILESASTNQTSMYLCASSPLVAGSYEQYFGPGTRLTVT.

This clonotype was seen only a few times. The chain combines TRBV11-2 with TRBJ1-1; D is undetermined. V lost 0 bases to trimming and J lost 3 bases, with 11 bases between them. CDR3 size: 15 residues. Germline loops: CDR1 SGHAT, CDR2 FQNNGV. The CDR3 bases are TGTGCCAGCAGCTTAGATACTTGGGGATACACTGAAGCTTTCTTT. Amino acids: CASSLDTWGYTEAFF.

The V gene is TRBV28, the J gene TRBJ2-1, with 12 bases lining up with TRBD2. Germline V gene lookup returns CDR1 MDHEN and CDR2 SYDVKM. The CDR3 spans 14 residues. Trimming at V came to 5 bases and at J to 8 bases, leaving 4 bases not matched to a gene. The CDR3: CASSLGLAGYEQFF. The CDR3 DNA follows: TGTGCCAGCAGTCTCGGACTAGCGGGATATGAGCAGTTCTTC.

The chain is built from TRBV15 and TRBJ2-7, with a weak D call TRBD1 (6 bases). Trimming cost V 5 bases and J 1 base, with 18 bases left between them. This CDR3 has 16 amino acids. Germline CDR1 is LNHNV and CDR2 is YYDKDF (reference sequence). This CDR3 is CATSGTSGQPSYEQYF. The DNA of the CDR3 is TGTGCCACCAGCGGAACGAGTGGACAGCCTTCCTACGAGCAGTACTTC. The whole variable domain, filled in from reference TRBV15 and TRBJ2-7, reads DAMVIQNPRYQVTQFGKPVTLSCSQTLNHNVMYWYQQKSSQAPKLLFHYYDKDFNNEADTPDNFQSRRPNTSFCFLDIRSPGLGDTAMYLCATSGTSGQPSYEQYFGPGTRLTVT.

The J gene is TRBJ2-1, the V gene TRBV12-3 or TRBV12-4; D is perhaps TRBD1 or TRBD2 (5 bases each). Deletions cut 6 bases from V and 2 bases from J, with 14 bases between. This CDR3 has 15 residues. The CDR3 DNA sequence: TGTGCCAGCAGAGAGCCGGGACGTACCTACAATGAGCAGTTCTTC. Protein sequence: CASREPGRTYNEQFF.

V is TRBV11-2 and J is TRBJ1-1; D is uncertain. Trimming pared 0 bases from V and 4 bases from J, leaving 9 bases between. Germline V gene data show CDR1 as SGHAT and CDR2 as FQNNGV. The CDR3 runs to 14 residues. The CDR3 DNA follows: TGTGCCAGCAGCTTAGAGCCCCTTGGCACTGAAGCTTTCTTT. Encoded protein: CASSLEPLGTEAFF.

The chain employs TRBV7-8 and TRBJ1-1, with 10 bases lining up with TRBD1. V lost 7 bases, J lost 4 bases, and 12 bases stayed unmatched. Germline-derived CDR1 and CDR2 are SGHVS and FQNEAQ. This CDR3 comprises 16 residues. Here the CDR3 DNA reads TGTGCCAGCACTCCGACCGGGACAGGGGTGGGCACTGAAGCTTTCTTT. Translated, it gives CASTPTGTGVGTEAFF.

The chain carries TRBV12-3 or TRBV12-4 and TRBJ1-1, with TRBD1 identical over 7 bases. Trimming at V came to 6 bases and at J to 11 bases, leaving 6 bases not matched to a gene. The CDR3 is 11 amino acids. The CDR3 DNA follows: TGTGCCAGCAGCTACGACAGGGACGCTTTCTTT. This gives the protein CASSYDRDAFF.

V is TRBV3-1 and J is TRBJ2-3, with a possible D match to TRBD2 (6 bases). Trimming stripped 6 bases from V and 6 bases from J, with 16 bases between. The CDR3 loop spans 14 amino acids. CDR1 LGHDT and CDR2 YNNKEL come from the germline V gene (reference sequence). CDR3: CASSQPTRQDTQYF. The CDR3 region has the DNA TGTGCCAGCAGTCAGCCGACTAGGCAGGATACGCAGTATTTT.